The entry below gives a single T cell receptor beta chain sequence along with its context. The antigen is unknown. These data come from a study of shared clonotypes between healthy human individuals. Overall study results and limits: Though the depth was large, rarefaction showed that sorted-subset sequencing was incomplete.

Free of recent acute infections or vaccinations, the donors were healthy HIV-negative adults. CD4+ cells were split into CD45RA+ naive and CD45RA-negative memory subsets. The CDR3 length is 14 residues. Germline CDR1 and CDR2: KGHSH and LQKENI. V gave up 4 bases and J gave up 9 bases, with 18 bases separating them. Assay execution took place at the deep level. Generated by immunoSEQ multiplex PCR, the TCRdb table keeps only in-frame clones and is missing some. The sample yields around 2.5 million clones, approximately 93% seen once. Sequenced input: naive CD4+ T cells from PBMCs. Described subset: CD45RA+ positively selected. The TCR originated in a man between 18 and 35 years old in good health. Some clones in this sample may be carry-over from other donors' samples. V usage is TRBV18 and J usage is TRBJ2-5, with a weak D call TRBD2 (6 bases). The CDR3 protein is CASSRRGRGEAQYF. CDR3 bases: TGTGCCAGCTCACGAAGAGGAAGAGGGGAGGCCCAGTACTTC.